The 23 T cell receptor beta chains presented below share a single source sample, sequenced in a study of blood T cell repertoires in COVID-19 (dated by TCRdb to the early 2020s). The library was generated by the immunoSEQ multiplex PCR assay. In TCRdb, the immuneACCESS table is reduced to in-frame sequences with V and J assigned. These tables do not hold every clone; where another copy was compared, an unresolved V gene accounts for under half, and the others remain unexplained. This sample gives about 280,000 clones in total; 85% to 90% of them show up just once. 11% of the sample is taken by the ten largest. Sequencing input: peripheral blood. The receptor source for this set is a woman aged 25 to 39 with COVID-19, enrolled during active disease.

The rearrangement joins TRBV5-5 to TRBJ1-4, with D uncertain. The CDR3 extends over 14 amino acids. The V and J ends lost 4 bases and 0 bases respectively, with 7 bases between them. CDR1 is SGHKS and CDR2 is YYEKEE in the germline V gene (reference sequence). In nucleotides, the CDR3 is TGTGCCAGCAGCCTCTCTGCAACTAATGAAAAACTGTTTTTT. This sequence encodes CASSLSATNEKLFF.

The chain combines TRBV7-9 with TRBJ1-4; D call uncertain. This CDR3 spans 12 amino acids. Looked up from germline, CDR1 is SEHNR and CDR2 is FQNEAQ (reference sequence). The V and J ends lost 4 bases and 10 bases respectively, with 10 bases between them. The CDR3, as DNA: TGTGCCAGCAGCTCTAGAGACGCAAAACTGTTTTTT. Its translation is CASSSRDAKLFF.

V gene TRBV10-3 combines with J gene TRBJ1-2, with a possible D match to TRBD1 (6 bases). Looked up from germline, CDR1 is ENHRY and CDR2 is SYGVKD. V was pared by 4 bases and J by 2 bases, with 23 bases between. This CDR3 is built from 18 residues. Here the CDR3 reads CAISGVGTPPTDNYGYTF. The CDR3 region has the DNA TGTGCCATCAGTGGAGTTGGGACACCACCTACGGACAACTATGGCTACACCTTC.

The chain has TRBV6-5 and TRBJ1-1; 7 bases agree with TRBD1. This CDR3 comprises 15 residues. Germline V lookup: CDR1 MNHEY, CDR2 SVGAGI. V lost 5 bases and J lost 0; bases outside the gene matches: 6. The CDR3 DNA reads TGTGCCAGCAGTCCGGGACAGACCATGAACACTGAAGCTTTCTTT. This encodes CASSPGQTMNTEAFF.

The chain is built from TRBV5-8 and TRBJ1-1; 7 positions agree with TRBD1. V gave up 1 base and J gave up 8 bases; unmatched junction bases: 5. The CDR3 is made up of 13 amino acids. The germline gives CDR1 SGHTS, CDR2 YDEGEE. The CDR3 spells CASSLRGPIEAFF. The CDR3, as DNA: TGTGCCAGCAGCTTGAGGGGGCCAATAGAAGCTTTCTTT.

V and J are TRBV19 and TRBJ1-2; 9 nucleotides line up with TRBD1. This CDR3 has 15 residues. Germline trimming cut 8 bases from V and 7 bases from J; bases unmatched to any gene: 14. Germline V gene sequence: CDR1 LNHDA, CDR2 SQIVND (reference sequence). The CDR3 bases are TGTGCCAGTCGGACAGGGGACGTGATAGCGGTTGGCTACACCTTC. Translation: CASRTGDVIAVGYTF. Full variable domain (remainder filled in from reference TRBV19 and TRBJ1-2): DGGITQSPKYLFRKEGQNVTLSCEQNLNHDAMYWYRQDPGQGLRLIYYSQIVNDFQKGDIAEGYSVSREKKESFPLTVTSAQKNPTAFYLCASRTGDVIAVGYTFGSGTRLTVV.

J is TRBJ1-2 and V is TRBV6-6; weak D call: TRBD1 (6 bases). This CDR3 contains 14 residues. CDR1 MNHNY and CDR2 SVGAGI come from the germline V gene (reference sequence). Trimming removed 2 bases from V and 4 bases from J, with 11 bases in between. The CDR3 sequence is CASSYADRIYGYTF. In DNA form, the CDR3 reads TGTGCCAGCAGTTACGCCGACAGGATCTATGGCTACACCTTC.

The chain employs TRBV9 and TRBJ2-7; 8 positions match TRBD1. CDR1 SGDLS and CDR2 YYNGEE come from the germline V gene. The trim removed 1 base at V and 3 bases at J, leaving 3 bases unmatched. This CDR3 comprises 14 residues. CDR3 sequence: CASSVFGQGYEQYF. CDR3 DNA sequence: TGTGCCAGCAGCGTATTCGGACAGGGCTACGAGCAGTACTTC.

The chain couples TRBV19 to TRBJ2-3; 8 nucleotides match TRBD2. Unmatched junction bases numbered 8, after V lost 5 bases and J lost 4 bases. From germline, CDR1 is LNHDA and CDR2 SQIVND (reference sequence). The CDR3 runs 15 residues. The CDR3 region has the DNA TGTGCCAGTAGTTTCAGCGGGGGAGGTCCAGATACGCAGTATTTT. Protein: CASSFSGGGPDTQYF.

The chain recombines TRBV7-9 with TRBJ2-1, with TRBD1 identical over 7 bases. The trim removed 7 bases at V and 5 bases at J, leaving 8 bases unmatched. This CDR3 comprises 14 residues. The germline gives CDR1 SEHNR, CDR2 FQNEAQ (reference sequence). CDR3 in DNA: TGTGCCAGCAACCCCGGGACAGAAGACAATGAGCAGTTCTTC. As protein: CASNPGTEDNEQFF. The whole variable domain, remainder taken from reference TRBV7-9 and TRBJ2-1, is DTGVSQNPRHKITKRGQNVTFRCDPISEHNRLYWYRQTLGQGPEFLTYFQNEAQLEKSRLLSDRFSAERPKGSFSTLEIQRTEQGDSAMYLCASNPGTEDNEQFFGPGTRLTVL.

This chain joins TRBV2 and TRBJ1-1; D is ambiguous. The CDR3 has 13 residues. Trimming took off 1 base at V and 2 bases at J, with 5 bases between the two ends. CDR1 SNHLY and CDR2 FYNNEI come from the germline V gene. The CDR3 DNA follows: TGTGCCAGCAGTGAAGGACACAACACTGAAGCTTTCTTT. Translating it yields CASSEGHNTEAFF.

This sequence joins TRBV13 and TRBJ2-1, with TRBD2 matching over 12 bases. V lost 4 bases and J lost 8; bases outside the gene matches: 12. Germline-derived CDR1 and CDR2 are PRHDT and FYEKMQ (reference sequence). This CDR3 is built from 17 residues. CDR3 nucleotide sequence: TGTGCCAGCAGCTCGACTGGACTAGCGGGGAACTGGGATGAGCAGTTCTTC. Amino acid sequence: CASSSTGLAGNWDEQFF.

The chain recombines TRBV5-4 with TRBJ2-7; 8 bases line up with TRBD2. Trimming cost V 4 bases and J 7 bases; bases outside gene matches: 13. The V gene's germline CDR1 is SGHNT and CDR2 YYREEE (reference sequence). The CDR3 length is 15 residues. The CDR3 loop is CASSPEPGGPREQYF. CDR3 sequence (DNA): TGTGCCAGCAGCCCGGAACCGGGGGGGCCGCGGGAGCAGTACTTC.

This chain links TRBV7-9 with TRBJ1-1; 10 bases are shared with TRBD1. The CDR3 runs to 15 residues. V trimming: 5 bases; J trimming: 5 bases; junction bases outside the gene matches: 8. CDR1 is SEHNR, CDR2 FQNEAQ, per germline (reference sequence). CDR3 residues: CASSPGTGVRTEAFF. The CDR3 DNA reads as TGTGCCAGCAGCCCCGGGACAGGGGTAAGAACTGAAGCTTTCTTT.

CDR3 nucleotide sequence: TGCGCCAGCAGCCAAGTAGGGGAGAACACTGAAGCTTTCTTT. It yields the protein CASSQVGENTEAFF. This chain links TRBV4-1 with TRBJ1-1; tentative D call: TRBD1 (5 bases). The CDR3 contains 14 residues. CDR1 MGHRA and CDR2 YSYEKL come from the germline V gene. V lost 1 base to trimming and J lost 1 base, with 7 bases between them.

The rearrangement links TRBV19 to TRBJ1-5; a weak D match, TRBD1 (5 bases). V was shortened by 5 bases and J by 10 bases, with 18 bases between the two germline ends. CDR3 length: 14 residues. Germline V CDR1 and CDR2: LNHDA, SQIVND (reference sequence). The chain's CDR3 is CASSLQGLGQPQHF. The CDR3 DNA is TGTGCCAGTAGTTTGCAGGGTCTAGGACAACCCCAGCATTTT.

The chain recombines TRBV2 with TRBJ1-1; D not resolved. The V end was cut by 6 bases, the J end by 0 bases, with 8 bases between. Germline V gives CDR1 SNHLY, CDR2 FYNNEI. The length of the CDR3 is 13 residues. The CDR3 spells CASSRDMNTEAFF. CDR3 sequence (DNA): TGTGCCAGCAGCCGCGACATGAACACTGAAGCTTTCTTT.

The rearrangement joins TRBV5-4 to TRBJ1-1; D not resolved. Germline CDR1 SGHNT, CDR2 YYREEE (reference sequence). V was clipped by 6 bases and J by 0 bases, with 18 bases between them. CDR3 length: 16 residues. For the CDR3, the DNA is TGTGCCAGCACCCCCGGCGGAGGTACAATGAACACTGAAGCTTTCTTT. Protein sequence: CASTPGGGTMNTEAFF.

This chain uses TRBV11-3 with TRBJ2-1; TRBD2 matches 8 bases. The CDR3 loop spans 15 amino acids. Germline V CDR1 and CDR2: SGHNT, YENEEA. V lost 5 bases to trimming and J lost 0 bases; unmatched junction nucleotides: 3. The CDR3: CASSPGGGSYNEQFF. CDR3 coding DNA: TGTGCCAGCAGCCCCGGGGGGGGCTCCTACAATGAGCAGTTCTTC.

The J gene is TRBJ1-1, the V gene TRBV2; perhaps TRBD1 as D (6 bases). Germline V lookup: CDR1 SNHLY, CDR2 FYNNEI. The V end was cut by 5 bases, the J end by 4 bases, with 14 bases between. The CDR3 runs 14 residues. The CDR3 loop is CASSLPGHLTEAFF. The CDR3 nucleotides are TGTGCCAGCAGTTTACCGGGACACCTCACTGAAGCTTTCTTT. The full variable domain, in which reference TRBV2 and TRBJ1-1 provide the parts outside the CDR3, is EPEVTQTPSHQVTQMGQEVILRCVPISNHLYFYWYRQILGQKVEFLVSFYNNEISEKSEIFDDQFSVERPDGSNFTLKIRSTKLEDSAMYFCASSLPGHLTEAFFGQGTRLTVV.

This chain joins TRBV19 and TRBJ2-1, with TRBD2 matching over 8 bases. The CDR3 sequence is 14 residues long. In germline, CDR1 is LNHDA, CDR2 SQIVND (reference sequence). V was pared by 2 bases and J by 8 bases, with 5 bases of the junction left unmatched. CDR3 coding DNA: TGTGCCAGTAGTATACGGGGGGGCCCTTATGAGCAGTTCTTC. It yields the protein CASSIRGGPYEQFF.

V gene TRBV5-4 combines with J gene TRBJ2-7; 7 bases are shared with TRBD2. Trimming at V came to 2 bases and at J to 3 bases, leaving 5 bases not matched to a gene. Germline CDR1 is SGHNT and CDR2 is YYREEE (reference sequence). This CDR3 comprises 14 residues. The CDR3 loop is CASSLGGGLYEQYF. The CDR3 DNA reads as TGTGCCAGCAGCTTAGGCGGGGGACTCTACGAGCAGTACTTC.

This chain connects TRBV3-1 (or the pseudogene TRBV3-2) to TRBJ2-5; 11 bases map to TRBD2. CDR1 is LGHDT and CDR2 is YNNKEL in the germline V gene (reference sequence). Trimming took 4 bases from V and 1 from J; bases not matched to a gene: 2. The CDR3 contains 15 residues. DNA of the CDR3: TGTGCCAGCAGCCGGGGACTAGCGGCCCAAGAGACCCAGTACTTC. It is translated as CASSRGLAAQETQYF.